This TCR beta chain originates from a study of blood T cell repertoires in COVID-19. Study in general: T cells, B-cell-depleted T cells, or PBMCs supplied cDNA or gDNA.

V lost 7 bases and J lost 7; bases outside the gene matches: 3. This CDR3 is 13 amino acids long. Germline V gene data show CDR1 as MNHEY and CDR2 as SMNVEV (reference sequence). In regard to this clone: Other nucleotide sequences in the sample specify the same CDR3.

Enrolment of Seattle patients took place during active infection, and they were followed longitudinally. In the authors' methods: Estimation of nucleated cell counts was performed using reference gene primer amplification. Data came from immunoSEQ multiplex PCR; TCRdb stores just in-frame clones and leaves some out. The DNA gave D and trimming, while V, J and clone size come from that table. The top ten clones hold over 2% of a sample with 130,000 or so clones, 88% of them seen once. The sequencing sample was made of peripheral blood. This chain connects TRBV27 to TRBJ1-6, with 8 bases aligning to TRBD1. This receptor was obtained from a human donor with COVID-19, enrolled during active disease. The donor label of this sample is uncertain. The CDR3 loop is CASKQGGNSPLHF. In DNA, the CDR3 is TGTGCCAGCAAACAGGGGGGAAATTCACCCCTCCACTTT.